This T cell receptor beta chain comes out of a study of memory CD4+ T cells and cytomegalovirus serostatus. CDR1 MNHNS and CDR2 SASEGT come from the germline V gene. The CDR3 has 12 amino acids. V lost 7 bases and J 0 bases, leaving 4 bases between the germline ends. This clone was counted between two and nine times. The sort gate was single viable CD3+CD4+CD8-CD45RO+ cells for memory CD4+ T cells. CMV serostatus came from serum IgG against pp150, pp28, p38, p52. Under the authors' procedure: Out-of-frame sequences were removed, leaving a few million distinct TCRbeta sequences. Profiled with immunoSEQ multiplex PCR; TCRdb holds only in-frame clones, not every one. Clonal size and the V and J genes are those of that table, whereas D and trimming came from the DNA. The sample holds approximately 52,000 clones, around 80% seen once.

The V and J genes are TRBV6-1 and TRBJ1-3; D remains unclear. The specimen sequenced was memory CD4+ T cells from blood. This TCR was recovered from an adult in good health and CMV-seronegative. The CDR3 region is CASTVSGNTIYF. As DNA, the CDR3 is TGTGCCAGCACCGTCTCTGGAAACACCATATATTTT.